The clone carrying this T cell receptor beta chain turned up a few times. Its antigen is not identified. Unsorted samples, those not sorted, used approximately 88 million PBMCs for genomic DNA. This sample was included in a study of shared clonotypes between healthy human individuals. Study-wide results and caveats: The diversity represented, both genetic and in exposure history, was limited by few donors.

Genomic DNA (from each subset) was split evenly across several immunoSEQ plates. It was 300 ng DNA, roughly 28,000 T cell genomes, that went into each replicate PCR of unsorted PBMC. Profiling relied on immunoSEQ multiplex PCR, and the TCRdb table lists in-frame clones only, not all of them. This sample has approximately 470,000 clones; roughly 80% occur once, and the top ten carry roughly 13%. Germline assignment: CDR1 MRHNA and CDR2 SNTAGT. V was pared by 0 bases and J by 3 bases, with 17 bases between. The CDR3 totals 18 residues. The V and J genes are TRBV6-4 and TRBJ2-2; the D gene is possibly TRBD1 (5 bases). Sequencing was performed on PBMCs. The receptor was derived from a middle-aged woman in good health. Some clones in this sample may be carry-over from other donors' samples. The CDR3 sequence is CASSDSISQGSHTGELFF. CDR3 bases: TGTGCCAGCAGTGACTCGATCAGCCAGGGTAGCCACACCGGGGAGCTGTTTTTT.